This T cell receptor (beta chain) was identified in a study of a mutant IDH1 vaccine in newly diagnosed glioma. Study in general: The initiation of vaccination occurred 4-6 weeks after radiotherapy alone, or with temozolomide cycles. A roughly 62% male, around 40% female split and a mean age of 40.4 years characterized treated patients. Whole-study findings and limits: Vaccine-induced immune responses occurred in 93.3% of patients.

Trimming removed 2 bases at V and 1 base at J, with 13 bases between. In germline, CDR1 is SGDLS, CDR2 YYNGEE. The CDR3 is 15 residues long. The time point is: week 23, last vaccination. Mutant IDH1 20-mer peptide, at 300 ug, made up each vaccine dose, with topical imiquimod. Profiled with immunoSEQ multiplex PCR; TCRdb holds only in-frame clones, not every one. The sample lists some 42,000 clones, around 76% occurring once. The count of this clone is one. Its specificity is not known. The receptor's source is a man in his forties or fifties with glioma. The chain combines TRBV9 with TRBJ2-7; the D gene is possibly TRBD1 (5 bases). The source was PBMCs, collected from a glioma patient whose treatment included an IDH1 peptide vaccine. CDR3 in DNA: TGTGCCAGCAGCGTCGACAGTGGCGGATCCTACGAGCAGTACTTC. Residues: CASSVDSGGSYEQYF.